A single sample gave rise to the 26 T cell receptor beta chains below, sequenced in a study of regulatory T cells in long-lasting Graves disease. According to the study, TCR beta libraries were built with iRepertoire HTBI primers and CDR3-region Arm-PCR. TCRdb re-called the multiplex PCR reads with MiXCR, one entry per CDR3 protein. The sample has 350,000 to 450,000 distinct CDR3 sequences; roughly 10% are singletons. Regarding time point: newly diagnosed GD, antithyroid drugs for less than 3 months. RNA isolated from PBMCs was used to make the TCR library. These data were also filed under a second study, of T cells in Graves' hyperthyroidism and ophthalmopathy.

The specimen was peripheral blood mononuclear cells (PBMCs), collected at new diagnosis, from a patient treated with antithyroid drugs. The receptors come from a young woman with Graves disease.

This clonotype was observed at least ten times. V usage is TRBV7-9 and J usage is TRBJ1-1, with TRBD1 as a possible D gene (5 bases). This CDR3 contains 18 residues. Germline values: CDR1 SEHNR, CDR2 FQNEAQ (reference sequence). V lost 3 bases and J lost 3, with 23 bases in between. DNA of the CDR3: TGTGCCAGCAGCTTCAAGAGCCAGGGAAGGCGGGCGGACACTGAAGCTTTCTTT. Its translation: CASSFKSQGRRADTEAFF.

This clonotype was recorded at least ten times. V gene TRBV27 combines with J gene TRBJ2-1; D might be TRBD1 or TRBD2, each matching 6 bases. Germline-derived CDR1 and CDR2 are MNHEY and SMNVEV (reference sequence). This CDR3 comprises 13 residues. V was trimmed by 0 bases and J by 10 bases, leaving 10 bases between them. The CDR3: CASSLSGGGEQFF. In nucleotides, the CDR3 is TGTGCCAGCAGTTTATCCGGGGGCGGGGAGCAGTTCTTC.

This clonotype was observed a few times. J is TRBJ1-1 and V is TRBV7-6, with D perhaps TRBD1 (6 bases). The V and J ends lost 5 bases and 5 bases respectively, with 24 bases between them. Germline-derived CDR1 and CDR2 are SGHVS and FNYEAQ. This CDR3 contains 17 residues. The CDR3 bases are TGTGCCAGCAGCCGATCCACAGGGTTAAGGTGGGGTACTGAAGCTTTCTTT. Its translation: CASSRSTGLRWGTEAFF.

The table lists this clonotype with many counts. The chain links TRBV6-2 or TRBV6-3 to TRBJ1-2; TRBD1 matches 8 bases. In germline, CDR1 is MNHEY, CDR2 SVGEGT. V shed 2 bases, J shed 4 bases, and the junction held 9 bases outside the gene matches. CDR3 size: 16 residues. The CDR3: CASSYRPRGLGYGYTF. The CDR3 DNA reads TGTGCCAGCAGTTACCGACCCAGGGGGCTGGGCTATGGCTACACCTTC.

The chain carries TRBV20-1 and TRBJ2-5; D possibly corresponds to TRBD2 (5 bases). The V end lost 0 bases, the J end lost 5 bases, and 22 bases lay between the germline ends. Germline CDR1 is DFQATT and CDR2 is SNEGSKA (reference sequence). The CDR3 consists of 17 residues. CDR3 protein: CSARDGLRTAGRETQYF. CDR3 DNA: TGCAGTGCTAGAGATGGACTCCGGACGGCCGGTCGGGAGACCCAGTACTTC.

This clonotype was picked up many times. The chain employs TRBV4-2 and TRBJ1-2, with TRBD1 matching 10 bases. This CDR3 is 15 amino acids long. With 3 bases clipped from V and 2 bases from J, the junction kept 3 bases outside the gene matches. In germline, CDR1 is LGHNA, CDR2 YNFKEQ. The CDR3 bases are TGTGCCAGCAGCCAGGAGGACAGGGGGAACTATGGCTACACCTTC. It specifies CASSQEDRGNYGYTF.

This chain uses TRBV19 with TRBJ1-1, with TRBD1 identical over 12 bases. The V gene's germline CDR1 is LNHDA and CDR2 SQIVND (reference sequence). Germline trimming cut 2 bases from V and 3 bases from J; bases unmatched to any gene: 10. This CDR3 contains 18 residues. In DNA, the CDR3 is TGTGCCAGTAGTATAACGGCGGGGACAGGGGGCCTGGACACTGAAGCTTTCTTT. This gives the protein CASSITAGTGGLDTEAFF.

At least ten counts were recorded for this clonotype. CDR3 loop: CASSLGGADNTEAFF. The DNA for the CDR3 is TGTGCCAGCTCCCTCGGGGGCGCCGATAACACTGAAGCTTTCTTT. The chain carries TRBV18 and TRBJ1-1; maybe TRBD1 (6 bases). V was cut by 6 bases and J by 2 bases, with 16 bases left in between. This CDR3 comprises 15 residues. In germline, CDR1 is KGHSH, CDR2 LQKENI.

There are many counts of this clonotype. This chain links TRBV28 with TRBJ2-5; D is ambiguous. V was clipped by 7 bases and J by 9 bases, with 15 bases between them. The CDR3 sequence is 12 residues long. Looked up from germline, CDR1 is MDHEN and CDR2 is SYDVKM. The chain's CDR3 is CASKGLPPAQYF. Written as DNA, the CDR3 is TGTGCCAGCAAGGGCCTTCCCCCAGCCCAGTACTTC. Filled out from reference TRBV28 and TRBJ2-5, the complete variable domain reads DVKVTQSSRYLVKRTGEKVFLECVQDMDHENMFWYRQDPGLGLRLIYFSYDVKMKEKGDIPEGYSVSREKKERFSLILESASTNQTSMYLCASKGLPPAQYFGPGTRLLVL.

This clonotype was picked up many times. CDR3 loop: CASSSSHRQLHSNQPQHF. The CDR3 DNA reads as TGTGCCAGCAGCTCTTCTCACAGACAGCTCCATAGCAATCAGCCCCAGCATTTT. The rearrangement links TRBV6-1 to TRBJ1-5; a weak D match, TRBD1 (5 bases). The CDR3 runs to 18 residues. Trimming removed 6 bases from V and 0 bases from J, with 21 bases in between. Germline V gene lookup returns CDR1 MNHNS and CDR2 SASEGT.

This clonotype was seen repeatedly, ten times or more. Here the CDR3 reads CASSFGLISYNEQFF. The CDR3 nucleotides read TGTGCCAGCAGCTTTGGGCTTATCTCCTACAATGAGCAGTTCTTC. The chain joins TRBV7-2 to TRBJ2-1, with unresolved D. The CDR3 contains 15 residues. Germline lookup yields CDR1 SGHTA and CDR2 FQGNSA. The V and J ends lost 3 bases and 0 bases respectively, with 9 bases between them.

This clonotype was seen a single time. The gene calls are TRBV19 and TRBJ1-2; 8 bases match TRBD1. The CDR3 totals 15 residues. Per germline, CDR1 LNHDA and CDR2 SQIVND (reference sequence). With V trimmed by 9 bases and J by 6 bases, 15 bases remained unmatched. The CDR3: CASPPPGQDEHGYTF. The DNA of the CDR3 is TGTGCCAGCCCCCCACCGGGACAGGATGAACATGGCTACACCTTC.

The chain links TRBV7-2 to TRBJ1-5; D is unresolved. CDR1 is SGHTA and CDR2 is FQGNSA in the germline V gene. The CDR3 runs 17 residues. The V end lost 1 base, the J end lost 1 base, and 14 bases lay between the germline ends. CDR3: CASSLGAWAGSNQPQHF. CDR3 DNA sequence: TGTGCCAGCAGCTTAGGCGCATGGGCCGGGAGCAATCAGCCCCAGCATTTT.

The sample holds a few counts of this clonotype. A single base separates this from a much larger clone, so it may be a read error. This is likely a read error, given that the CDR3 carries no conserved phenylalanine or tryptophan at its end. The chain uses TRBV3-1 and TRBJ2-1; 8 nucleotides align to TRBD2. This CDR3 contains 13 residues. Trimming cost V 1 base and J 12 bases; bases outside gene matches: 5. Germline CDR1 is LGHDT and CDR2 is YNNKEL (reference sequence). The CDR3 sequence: CASSQALAGWQFL. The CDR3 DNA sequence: TGTGCCAGCAGCCAAGCCCTAGCGGGTTGGCAGTTCCTC.

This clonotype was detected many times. The CDR3 DNA is TGTGCCAGCAGTGGGGGCGTGAGGCGGTGGACCGGGGAGCTGTTTTTT. This codes for CASSGGVRRWTGELFF. This chain joins TRBV2 and TRBJ2-2, with TRBD1 as a possible D gene (5 bases). Trimming left V 4 bases short and J 5 bases short, with 17 bases between. The CDR3 contains 16 residues. Germline V CDR1 and CDR2: SNHLY, FYNNEI.

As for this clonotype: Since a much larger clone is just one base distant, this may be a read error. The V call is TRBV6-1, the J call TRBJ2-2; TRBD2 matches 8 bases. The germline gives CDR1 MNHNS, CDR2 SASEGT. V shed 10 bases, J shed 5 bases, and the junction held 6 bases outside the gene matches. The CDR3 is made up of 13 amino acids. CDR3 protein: CANGLADTGELFF. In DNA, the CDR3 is TGTGCCAACGGACTAGCCGATACCGGGGAGCTGTTTTTT.

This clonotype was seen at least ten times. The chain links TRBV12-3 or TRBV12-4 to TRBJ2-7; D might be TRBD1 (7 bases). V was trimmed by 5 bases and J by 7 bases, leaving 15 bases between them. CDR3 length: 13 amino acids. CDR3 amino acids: CASSQTQGREQYV. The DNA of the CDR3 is TGTGCCAGCAGTCAGACACAGGGGAGGGAGCAGTACGTC.

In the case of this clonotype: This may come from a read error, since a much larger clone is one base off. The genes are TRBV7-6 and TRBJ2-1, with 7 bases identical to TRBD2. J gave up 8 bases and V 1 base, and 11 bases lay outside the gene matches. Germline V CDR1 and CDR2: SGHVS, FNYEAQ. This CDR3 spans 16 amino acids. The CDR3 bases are TGTGCCAGCAGCTTAGATCGAGCGGGACGGGGCGATGAGCAGTTCTTC. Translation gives CASSLDRAGRGDEQFF.

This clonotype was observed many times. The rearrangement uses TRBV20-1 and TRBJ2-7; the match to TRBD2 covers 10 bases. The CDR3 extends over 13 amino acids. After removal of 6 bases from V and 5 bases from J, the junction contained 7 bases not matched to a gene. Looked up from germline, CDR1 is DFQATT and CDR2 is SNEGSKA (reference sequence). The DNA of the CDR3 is TGCAGTGCCGGGACTAGCGTGTCCCACGAGCAGTACTTC. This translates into CSAGTSVSHEQYF.

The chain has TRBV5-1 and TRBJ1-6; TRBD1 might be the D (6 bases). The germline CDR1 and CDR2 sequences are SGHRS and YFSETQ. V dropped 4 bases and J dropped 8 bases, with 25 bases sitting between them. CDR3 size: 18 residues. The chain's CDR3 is CASSRFFQGPQGYSPLHF. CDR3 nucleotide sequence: TGCGCCAGCAGCCGATTTTTCCAGGGGCCCCAAGGGTATTCACCCCTCCACTTT. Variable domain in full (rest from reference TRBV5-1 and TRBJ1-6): KAGVTQTPRYLIKTRGQQVTLSCSPISGHRSVSWYQQTPGQGLQFLFEYFSETQRNKGNFPGRFSGRQFSNSRSEMNVSTLELGDSALYLCASSRFFQGPQGYSPLHFGNGTRLTVT.

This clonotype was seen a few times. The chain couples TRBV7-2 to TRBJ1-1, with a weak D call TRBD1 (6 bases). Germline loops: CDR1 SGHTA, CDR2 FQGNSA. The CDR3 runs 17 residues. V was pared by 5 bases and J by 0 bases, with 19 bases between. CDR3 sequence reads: CASSPRSPGQMNTEAFF. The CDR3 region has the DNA TGTGCCAGCAGCCCGCGGTCACCGGGACAAATGAACACTGAAGCTTTCTTT. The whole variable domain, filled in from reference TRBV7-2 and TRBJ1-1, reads GAGVSQSPSNKVTEKGKDVELRCDPISGHTALYWYRQSLGQGLEFLIYFQGNSAPDKSGLPSDRFSAERTGGSVSTLTIQRTQQEDSAVYLCASSPRSPGQMNTEAFFGQGTRLTVV.

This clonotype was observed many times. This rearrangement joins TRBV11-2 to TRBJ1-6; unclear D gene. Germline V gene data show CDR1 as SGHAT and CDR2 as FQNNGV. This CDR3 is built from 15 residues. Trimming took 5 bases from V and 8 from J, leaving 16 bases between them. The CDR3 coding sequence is TGTGCCAGCAGCCCGGGAATTTCGAGGGATTCACCCCTCCACTTT. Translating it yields CASSPGISRDSPLHF.

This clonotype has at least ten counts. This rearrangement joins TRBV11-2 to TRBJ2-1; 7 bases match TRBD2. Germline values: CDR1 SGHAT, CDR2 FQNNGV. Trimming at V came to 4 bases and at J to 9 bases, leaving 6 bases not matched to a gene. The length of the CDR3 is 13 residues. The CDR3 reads CASSSRDYLEQFF. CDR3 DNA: TGTGCCAGCAGCTCCCGGGACTACCTTGAGCAGTTCTTC.

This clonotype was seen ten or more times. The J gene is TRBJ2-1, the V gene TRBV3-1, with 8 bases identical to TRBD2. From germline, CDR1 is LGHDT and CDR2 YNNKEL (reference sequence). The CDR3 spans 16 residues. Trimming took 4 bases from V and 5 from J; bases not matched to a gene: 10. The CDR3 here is CASSPAGTRRNNEQFF. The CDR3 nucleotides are TGTGCCAGCAGCCCAGCCGGGACTAGAAGAAACAATGAGCAGTTCTTC.

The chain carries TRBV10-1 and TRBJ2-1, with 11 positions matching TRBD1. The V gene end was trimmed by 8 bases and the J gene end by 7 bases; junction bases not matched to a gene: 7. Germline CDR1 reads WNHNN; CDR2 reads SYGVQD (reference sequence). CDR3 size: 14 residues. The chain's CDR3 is CASSDRGLRNEQFF. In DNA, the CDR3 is TGCGCCAGCTCGGACAGGGGGCTTCGAAATGAGCAGTTCTTC.

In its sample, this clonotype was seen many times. CDR3 nucleotides: TGTGCCAGCAGTTTGGGAGGGGCCAATGATGAAAAACTGTTTTTT. Translating it yields CASSLGGANDEKLFF. V usage is TRBV12-3 or TRBV12-4 and J usage is TRBJ1-4, with D perhaps matching TRBD1 (5 bases). V gave up 3 bases and J gave up 6 bases, with 14 bases separating them. The CDR3 has 15 residues.